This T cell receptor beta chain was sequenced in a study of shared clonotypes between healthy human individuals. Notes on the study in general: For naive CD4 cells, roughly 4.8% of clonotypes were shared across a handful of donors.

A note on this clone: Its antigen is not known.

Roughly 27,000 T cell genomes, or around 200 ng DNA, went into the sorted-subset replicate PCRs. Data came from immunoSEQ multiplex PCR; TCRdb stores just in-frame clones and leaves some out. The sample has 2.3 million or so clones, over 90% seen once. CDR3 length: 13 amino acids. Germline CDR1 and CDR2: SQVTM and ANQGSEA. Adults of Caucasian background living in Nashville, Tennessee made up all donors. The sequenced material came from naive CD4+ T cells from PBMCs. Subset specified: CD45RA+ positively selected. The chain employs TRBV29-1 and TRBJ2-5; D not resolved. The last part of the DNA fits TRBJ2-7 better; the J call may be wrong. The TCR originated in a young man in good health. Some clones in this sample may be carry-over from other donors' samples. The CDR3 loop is CSVAGFHAYEQYF. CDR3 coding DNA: TGCAGCGTTGCTGGATTTCACGCCTACGAGCAGTACTTC.